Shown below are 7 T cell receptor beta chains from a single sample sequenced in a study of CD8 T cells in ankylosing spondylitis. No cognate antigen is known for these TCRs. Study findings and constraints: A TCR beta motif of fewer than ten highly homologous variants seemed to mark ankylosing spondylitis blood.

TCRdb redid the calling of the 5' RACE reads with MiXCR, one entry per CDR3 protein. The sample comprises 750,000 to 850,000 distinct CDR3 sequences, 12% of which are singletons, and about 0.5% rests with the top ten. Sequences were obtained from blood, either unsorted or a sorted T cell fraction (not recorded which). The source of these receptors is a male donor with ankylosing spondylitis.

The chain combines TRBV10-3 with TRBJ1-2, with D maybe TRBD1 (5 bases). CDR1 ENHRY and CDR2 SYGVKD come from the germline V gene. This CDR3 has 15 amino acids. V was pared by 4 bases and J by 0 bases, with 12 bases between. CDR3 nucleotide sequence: TGTGCCATCAGTGTAGGCGGGGCAGCTAACTATGGCTACACCTTC. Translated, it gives CAISVGGAANYGYTF.

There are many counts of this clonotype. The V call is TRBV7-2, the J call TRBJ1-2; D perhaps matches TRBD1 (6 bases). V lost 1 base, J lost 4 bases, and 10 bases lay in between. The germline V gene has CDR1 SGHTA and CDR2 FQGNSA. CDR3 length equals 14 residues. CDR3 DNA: TGTGCCAGCAGCTTAGGGCGCAGGGGCTATGGCTACACCTTC. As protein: CASSLGRRGYGYTF.

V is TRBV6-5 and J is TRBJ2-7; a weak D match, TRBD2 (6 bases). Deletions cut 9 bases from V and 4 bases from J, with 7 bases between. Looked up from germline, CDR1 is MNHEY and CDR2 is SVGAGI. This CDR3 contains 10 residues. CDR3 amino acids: CAREGYEQYF. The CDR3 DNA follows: TGTGCCAGGGAGGGGTACGAGCAGTACTTC.

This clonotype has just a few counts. This chain's CDR3 is CASSSIAGELFF. CDR3 nucleotide sequence: TGTGCCAGCAGCTCGATCGCCGGGGAGCTGTTTTTT. The chain joins TRBV7-9 to TRBJ2-2; D is undetermined. The CDR3 length is 12 residues. V shed 4 bases and J shed 6 bases, with 6 bases lying between them. Germline V gives CDR1 SEHNR, CDR2 FQNEAQ (reference sequence).

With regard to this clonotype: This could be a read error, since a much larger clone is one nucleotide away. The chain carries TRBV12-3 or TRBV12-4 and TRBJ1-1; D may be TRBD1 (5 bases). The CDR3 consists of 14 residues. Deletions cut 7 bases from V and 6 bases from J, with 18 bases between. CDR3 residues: CASTQGGTRAEAFF. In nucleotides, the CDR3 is TGTGCCAGCACCCAAGGAGGGACTAGGGCTGAAGCTTTCTTT.

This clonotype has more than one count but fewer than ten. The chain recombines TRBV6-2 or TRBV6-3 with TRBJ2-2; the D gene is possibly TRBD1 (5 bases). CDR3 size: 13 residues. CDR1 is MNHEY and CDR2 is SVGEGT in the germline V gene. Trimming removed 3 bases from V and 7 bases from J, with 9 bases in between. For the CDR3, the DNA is TGTGCCAGCAGTTATGGGGCACACGGGGAGCTGTTTTTT. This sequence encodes CASSYGAHGELFF.

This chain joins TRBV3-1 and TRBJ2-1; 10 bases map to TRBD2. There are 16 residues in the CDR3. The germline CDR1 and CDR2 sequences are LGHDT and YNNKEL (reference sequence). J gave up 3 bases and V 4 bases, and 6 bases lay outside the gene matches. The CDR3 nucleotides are TGTGCCAGCAGCCCCTGGACTAGCGGAAACTACAATGAGCAGTTCTTC. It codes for CASSPWTSGNYNEQFF.